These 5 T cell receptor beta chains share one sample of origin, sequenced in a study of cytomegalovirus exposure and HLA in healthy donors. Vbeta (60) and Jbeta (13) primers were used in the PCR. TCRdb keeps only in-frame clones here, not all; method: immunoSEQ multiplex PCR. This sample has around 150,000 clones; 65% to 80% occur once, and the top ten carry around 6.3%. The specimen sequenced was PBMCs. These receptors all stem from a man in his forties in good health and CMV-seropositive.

CDR3 region: CASSPRGSGSYEQYF. In nucleotides, the CDR3 is TGTGCCAGCAGCCCGAGGGGGAGCGGTAGCTACGAGCAGTACTTC. The V gene is TRBV11-3, the J gene TRBJ2-7, with D possibly matching TRBD1 (6 bases). The germline CDR1 and CDR2 sequences are SGHNT and YENEEA. Trimming stripped 5 bases from V and 3 bases from J, with 17 bases between. The CDR3 contains 15 residues.

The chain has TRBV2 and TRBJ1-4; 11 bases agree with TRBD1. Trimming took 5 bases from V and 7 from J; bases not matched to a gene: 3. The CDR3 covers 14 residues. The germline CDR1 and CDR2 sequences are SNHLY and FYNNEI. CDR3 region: CASSQDRGREKLFF. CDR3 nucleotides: TGTGCCAGCAGTCAGGACAGGGGGCGTGAAAAACTGTTTTTT.

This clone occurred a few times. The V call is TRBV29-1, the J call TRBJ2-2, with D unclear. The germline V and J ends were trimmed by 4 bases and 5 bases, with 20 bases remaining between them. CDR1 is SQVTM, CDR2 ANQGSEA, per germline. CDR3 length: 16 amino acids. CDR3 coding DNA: TGCAGCGTTGCCTCTCGAGAGAGGCTGAGGACCGGGGAGCTGTTTTTT. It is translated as CSVASRERLRTGELFF.

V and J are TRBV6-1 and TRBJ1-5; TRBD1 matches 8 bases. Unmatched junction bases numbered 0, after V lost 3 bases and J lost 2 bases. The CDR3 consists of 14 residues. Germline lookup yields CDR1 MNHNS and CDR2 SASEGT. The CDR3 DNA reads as TGTGCCAGCAGTGAGACAGGGGGCAATCAGCCCCAGCATTTT. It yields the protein CASSETGGNQPQHF.

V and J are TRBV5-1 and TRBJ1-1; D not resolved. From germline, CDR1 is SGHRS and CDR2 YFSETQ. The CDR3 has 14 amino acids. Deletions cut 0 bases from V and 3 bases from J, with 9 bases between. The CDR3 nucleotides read TGCGCCAGCAGCTTGGCCCTAGGTGACACTGAAGCTTTCTTT. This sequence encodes CASSLALGDTEAFF.